The 7 T cell receptor beta chains reported below all come from one sample, sequenced in a study of blood T cell repertoires in COVID-19. The data were produced by immunoSEQ multiplex PCR, yet TCRdb's version contains in-frame clones alone and is incomplete. The sample consists of 55,000 to 75,000 clones, 80% to 85% of them appearing once. The material sequenced was peripheral blood. The source is a man older than 75 with acute or convalescent COVID-19.

The rearrangement links TRBV7-9 to TRBJ2-2, with 7 bases fitting TRBD1. V lost 5 bases to trimming and J lost 0 bases; unmatched junction nucleotides: 6. Germline V gene sequence: CDR1 SEHNR, CDR2 FQNEAQ (reference sequence). This CDR3 spans 16 amino acids. The CDR3 here is CASSPGQVSNTGELFF. CDR3 DNA: TGTGCCAGCAGCCCCGGACAGGTTTCGAACACCGGGGAGCTGTTTTTT.

This clone was observed a few times. The chain joins TRBV19 to TRBJ2-7, with D possibly matching TRBD1 (6 bases). The CDR3 has 13 residues. Germline CDR1 LNHDA, CDR2 SQIVND (reference sequence). With 9 bases removed from V and 3 bases from J, the gap between germline ends came to 15 bases. The CDR3 here is CASSPGQDYEQYF. CDR3 DNA sequence: TGTGCCAGCTCTCCGGGACAAGACTACGAGCAGTACTTC. The full variable domain, its missing parts supplied by reference TRBV19 and TRBJ2-7, is DGGITQSPKYLFRKEGQNVTLSCEQNLNHDAMYWYRQDPGQGLRLIYYSQIVNDFQKGDIAEGYSVSREKKESFPLTVTSAQKNPTAFYLCASSPGQDYEQYFGPGTRLTVT.

The rearrangement joins TRBV2 to TRBJ2-2; D is uncertain. The CDR3 is 16 amino acids. Germline CDR1 reads SNHLY; CDR2 reads FYNNEI. V was shortened by 0 bases and J by 2 bases, with 10 bases between the two germline ends. The CDR3 protein is CASSEALGFNTGELFF. CDR3 nucleotide sequence: TGTGCCAGCAGTGAAGCGCTGGGCTTCAACACCGGGGAGCTGTTTTTT.

This clone appeared once. The chain links TRBV7-3 to TRBJ1-1; D not resolved. This CDR3 region has 15 residues. The germline CDR1 and CDR2 sequences are SGHTA and FQGTGA. Trimming shortened V by 1 base and J by 4 bases, and 13 bases separated the two germline ends. The CDR3 sequence is CASSLINGEGTEAFF. DNA of the CDR3: TGTGCCAGCAGCTTAATCAACGGGGAGGGCACTGAAGCTTTCTTT.

This clone was recorded only once. The CDR3 nucleotides are TGTGCCAGCACCTTTAGCGGGACCTCCTACGAGCAGTACTTC. Amino acids: CASTFSGTSYEQYF. The chain has TRBV28 and TRBJ2-7, with 8 bases fitting TRBD2. J was trimmed by 0 bases and V by 7 bases; bases with no gene match: 5. The CDR3 runs to 14 residues. Germline V CDR1 and CDR2: MDHEN, SYDVKM. The full variable domain, rest sourced from reference TRBV28 and TRBJ2-7, is DVKVTQSSRYLVKRTGEKVFLECVQDMDHENMFWYRQDPGLGLRLIYFSYDVKMKEKGDIPEGYSVSREKKERFSLILESASTNQTSMYLCASTFSGTSYEQYFGPGTRLTVT.

This clone has only a few counts. V is TRBV5-4 and J is TRBJ2-5, with D unresolved. This CDR3 has 13 residues. Trimming stripped 0 bases from V and 5 bases from J, with 8 bases between. Germline lookup yields CDR1 SGHNT and CDR2 YYREEE (reference sequence). The CDR3 spells CASSLGPRETQYF. The CDR3 DNA reads TGTGCCAGCAGCTTGGGTCCTAGGGAGACCCAGTACTTC. The variable domain in full, with the rest retrieved from reference TRBV5-4 and TRBJ2-5, is ETGVTQSPTHLIKTRGQQVTLRCSSQSGHNTVSWYQQALGQGPQFIFQYYREEENGRGNFPPRFSGLQFPNYSSELNVNALELDDSALYLCASSLGPRETQYFGPGTRLLVL.

The rearrangement joins TRBV29-1 to TRBJ2-1, with 7 bases fitting TRBD1. Germline CDR1 reads SQVTM; CDR2 reads ANQGSEA. V dropped 4 bases and J dropped 12; count of bases not matched to a gene: 15. This CDR3 contains 14 residues. CDR3 sequence (DNA): TGCAGCGTTGCAGGGGTCCAACAGGGGCATGGGCAGTTCTTC. It encodes CSVAGVQQGHGQFF.